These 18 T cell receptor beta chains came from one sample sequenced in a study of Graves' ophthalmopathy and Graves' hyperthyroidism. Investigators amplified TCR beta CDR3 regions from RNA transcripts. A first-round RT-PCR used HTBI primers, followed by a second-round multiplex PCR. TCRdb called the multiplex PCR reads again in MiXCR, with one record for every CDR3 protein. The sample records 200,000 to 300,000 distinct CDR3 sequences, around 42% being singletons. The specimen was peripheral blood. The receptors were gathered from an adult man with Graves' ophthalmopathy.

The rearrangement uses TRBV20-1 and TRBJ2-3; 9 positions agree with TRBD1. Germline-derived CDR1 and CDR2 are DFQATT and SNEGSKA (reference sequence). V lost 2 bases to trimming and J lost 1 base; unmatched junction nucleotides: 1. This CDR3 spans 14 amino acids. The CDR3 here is CSARRTGGTDTQYF. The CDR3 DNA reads TGCAGTGCTAGAAGGACAGGGGGCACAGATACGCAGTATTTT.

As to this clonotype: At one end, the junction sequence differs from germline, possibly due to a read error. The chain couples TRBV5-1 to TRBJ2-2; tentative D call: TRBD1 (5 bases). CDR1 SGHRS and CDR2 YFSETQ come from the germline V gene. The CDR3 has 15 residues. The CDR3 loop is CASSPFRGNTGELFF. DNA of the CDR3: TGTGCCAGCAGCCCCTTTAGGGGGAACACCGGGGAGCTGTTTTTT.

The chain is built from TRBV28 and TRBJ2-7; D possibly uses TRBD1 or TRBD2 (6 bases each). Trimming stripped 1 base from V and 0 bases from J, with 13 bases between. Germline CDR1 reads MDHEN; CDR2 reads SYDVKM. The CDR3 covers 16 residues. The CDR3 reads CASSLSGAGSSYEQYF. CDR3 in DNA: TGTGCCAGCAGTTTATCGGGGGCAGGGAGCTCCTACGAGCAGTACTTC. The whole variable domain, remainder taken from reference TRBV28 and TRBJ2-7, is DVKVTQSSRYLVKRTGEKVFLECVQDMDHENMFWYRQDPGLGLRLIYFSYDVKMKEKGDIPEGYSVSREKKERFSLILESASTNQTSMYLCASSLSGAGSSYEQYFGPGTRLTVT.

CDR3 coding DNA: TGTGCCAGCAGCCTAGGACAGCAAAACGAGCAGTACTTC. It encodes CASSLGQQNEQYF. V and J are TRBV7-2 and TRBJ2-7; the D gene is possibly TRBD1 (6 bases). Trimming shortened V by 5 bases and J by 5 bases, and 13 bases separated the two germline ends. This CDR3 region has 13 residues. Germline loops: CDR1 SGHTA, CDR2 FQGNSA. Full variable domain (outside the CDR3, taken from reference TRBV7-2 and TRBJ2-7): GAGVSQSPSNKVTEKGKDVELRCDPISGHTALYWYRQSLGQGLEFLIYFQGNSAPDKSGLPSDRFSAERTGGSVSTLTIQRTQQEDSAVYLCASSLGQQNEQYFGPGTRLTVT.

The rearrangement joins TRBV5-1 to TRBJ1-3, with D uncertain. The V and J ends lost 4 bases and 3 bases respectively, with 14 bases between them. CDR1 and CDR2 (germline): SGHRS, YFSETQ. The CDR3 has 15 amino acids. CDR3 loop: CASSLDGSVGNTIYF. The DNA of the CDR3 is TGCGCCAGCAGCCTCGATGGATCGGTTGGAAACACCATATATTTT.

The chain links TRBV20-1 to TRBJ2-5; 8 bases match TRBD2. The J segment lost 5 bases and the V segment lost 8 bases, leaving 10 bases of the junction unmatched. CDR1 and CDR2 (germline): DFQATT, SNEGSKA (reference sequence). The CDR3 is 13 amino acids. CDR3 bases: TGCAGTTACTCGAAAGGGACTAGGGAGACCCAGTACTTC. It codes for CSYSKGTRETQYF.

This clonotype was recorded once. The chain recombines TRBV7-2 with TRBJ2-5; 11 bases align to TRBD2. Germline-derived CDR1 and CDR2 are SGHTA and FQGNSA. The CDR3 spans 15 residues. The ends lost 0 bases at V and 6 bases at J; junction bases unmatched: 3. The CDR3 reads CASSLATSGGQTQYF. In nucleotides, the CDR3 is TGTGCCAGCAGCTTAGCCACTAGCGGGGGTCAGACCCAGTACTTC.

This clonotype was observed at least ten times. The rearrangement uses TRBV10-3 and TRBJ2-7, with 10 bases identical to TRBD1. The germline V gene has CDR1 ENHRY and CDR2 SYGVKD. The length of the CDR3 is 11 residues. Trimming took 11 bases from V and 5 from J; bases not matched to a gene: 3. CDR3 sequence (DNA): TGTGCCCTCGGGACAGGGGACGAGCAGTACTTC. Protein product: CALGTGDEQYF.

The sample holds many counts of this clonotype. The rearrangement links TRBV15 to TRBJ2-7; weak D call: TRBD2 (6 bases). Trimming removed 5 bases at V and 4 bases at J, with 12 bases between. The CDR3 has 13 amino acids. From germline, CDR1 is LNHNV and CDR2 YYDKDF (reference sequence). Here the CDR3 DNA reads TGTGCCACCAGCCCTGGGGACTCATACGAGCAGTACTTC. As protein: CATSPGDSYEQYF.

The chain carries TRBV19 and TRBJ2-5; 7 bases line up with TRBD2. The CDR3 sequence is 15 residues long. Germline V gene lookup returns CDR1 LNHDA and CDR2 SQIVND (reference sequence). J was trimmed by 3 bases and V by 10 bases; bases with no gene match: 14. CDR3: CATTLGRAGEETQYF. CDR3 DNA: TGTGCCACCACCCTAGGGCGGGCGGGAGAAGAGACCCAGTACTTC.

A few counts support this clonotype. CDR3 in DNA: TGTGCCAGCATCAGGGGCACGAACACTGAAGCTTTCTTT. As protein: CASIRGTNTEAFF. This chain connects TRBV2 to TRBJ1-1; D is perhaps TRBD1 (6 bases). The CDR3 has 13 residues. The V gene's germline CDR1 is SNHLY and CDR2 FYNNEI. V was shortened by 7 bases and J by 1 base, with 10 bases between the two germline ends.

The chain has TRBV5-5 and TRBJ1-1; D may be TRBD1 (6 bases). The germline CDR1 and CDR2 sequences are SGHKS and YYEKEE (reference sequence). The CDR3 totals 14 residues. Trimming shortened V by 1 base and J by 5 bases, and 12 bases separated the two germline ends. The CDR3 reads CASSLRGANTEAFF. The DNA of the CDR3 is TGTGCCAGCAGCTTGCGGGGGGCGAATACTGAAGCTTTCTTT. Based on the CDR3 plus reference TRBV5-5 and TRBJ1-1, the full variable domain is DAGVTQSPTHLIKTRGQQVTLRCSPISGHKSVSWYQQVLGQGPQFIFQYYEKEERGRGNFPDRFSARQFPNYSSELNVNALLLGDSALYLCASSLRGANTEAFFGQGTRLTVV.

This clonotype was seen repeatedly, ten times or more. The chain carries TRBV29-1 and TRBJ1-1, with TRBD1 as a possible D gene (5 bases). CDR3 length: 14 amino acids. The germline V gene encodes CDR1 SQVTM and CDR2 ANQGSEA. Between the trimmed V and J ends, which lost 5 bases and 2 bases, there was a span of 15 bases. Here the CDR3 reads CSVYRGRANTEAFF. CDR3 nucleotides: TGCAGCGTTTATCGGGGGAGAGCAAACACTGAAGCTTTCTTT.

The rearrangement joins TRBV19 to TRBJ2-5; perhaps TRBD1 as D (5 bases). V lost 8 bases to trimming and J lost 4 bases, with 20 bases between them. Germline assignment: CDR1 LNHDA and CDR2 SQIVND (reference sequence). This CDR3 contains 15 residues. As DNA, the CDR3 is TGTGCCAGTCAAGTGGTAGGGGTGTTGACAGAGACCCAGTACTTC. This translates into CASQVVGVLTETQYF.

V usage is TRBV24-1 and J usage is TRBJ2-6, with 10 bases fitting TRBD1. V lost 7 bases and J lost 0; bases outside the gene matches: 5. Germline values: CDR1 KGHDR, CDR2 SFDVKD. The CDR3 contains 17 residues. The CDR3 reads CATRRGTGVSGANVLTF. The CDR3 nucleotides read TGTGCCACCAGGAGAGGGACAGGGGTCTCTGGGGCCAACGTCCTGACTTTC.

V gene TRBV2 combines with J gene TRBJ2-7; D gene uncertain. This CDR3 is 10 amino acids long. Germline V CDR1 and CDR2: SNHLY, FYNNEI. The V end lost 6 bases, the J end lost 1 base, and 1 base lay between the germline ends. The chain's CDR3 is CASRSYEQYF. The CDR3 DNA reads TGTGCCAGCAGGTCCTACGAGCAGTACTTC.

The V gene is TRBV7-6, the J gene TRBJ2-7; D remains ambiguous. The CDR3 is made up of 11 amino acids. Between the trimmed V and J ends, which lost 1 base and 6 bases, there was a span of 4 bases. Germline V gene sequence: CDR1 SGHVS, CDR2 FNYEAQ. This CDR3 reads CASSLVGEQYF. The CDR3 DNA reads TGTGCCAGCAGCTTAGTAGGCGAGCAGTACTTC.

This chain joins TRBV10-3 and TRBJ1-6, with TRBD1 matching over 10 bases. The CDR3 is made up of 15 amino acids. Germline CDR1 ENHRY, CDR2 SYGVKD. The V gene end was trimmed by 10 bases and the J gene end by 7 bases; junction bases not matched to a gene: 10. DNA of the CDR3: TGTGCCAGCACGGACAGGGGGATGGAGAATTCACCCCTCCACTTT. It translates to CASTDRGMENSPLHF.